This TCR beta chain was documented in a study of beta chain features in type 1 diabetes. The isolated RNA, all of it, was reverse transcribed, so expressed TCRB transcripts were what got sequenced. Sequencing was performed with immunoSEQ multiplex PCR; in TCRdb, only in-frame clones are kept and a portion is missing. The repertoire includes about 350,000 clones, about 20% of them detected once, and around 0.044% sits in the top ten. The V and J ends lost 0 bases and 11 bases, in that order; junction bases with no gene match: 8. The length of the CDR3 is 14 residues. From germline, CDR1 is GTSNPN and CDR2 SVGIG (reference sequence). This clone has only a few counts.

This clonotype originated in a woman aged 18-30 years in good health. The chain employs TRBV30 and TRBJ2-1; the match to TRBD2 covers 9 bases. Input material: naive CD4+ T cells from blood. Written as DNA, the CDR3 is TGTGCCTGGAGTGTAGCGGGAGGCCCAAATAAGCAGTTCTTC. It specifies CAWSVAGGPNKQFF.